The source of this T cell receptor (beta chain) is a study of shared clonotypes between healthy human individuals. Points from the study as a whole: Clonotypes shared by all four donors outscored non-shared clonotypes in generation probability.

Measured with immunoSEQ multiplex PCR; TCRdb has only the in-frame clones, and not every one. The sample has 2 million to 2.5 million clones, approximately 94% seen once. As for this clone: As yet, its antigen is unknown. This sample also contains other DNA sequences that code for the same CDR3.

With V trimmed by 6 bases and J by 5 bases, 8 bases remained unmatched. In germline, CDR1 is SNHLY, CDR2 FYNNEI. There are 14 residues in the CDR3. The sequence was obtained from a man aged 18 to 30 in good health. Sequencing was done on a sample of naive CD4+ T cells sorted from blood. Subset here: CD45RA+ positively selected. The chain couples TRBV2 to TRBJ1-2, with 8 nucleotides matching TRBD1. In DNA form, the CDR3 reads TGTGCCAGCAGACCTCAGGGGGCGGGATATGGCTACACCTTC. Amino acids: CASRPQGAGYGYTF.